This TCR beta chain comes out of a study of blood T cell repertoires in COVID-19. Profiling relied on immunoSEQ multiplex PCR, and the TCRdb table lists in-frame clones only, not all of them. The data show 270,000 or so clones, with around 84% seen just once and more than 1.2% held by the top ten. The CDR3 is 14 amino acids. Germline CDR1 reads GTSNPN; CDR2 reads SVGIG (reference sequence). The germline V and J ends were trimmed by 0 bases and 8 bases, with 13 bases remaining between them. This chain links TRBV30 with TRBJ1-4; D not certain. The TCR originated in a human donor with COVID-19, enrolled during active disease. The donor label of this sample is uncertain. Sequences were obtained from peripheral blood. The CDR3: CAWSVLREGEKLFF. CDR3 sequence (DNA): TGTGCCTGGAGTGTACTTCGGGAGGGAGAAAAACTGTTTTTT.